The 14 T cell receptor beta chains below all came from one sample that was sequenced in a study of T cells in Graves' hyperthyroidism and ophthalmopathy. TCR beta CDR3 regions were amplified from RNA transcripts. The HTBI primer set was used in a first-round RT-PCR of the TCR CDR3. TCRdb redid the calling of the multiplex PCR reads with MiXCR, one entry per CDR3 protein. The sample records some 600,000 distinct CDR3 sequences, around 14% being singletons. The specimen sequenced was blood. The receptors come from a woman aged 25 to 45 with Graves' hyperthyroidism that later progressed to Graves' ophthalmopathy.

The table lists this clonotype with many counts. The J gene is TRBJ1-6, the V gene TRBV6-1; tentatively, D is TRBD1 (6 bases). The CDR3 totals 16 residues. CDR1 MNHNS and CDR2 SASEGT come from the germline V gene. Deletions cut 6 bases from V and 6 bases from J, with 18 bases between. For the CDR3, the DNA is TGTGCCAGCAGCATCACAGGGCCGGATACTAATTCACCCCTCCACTTT. As protein: CASSITGPDTNSPLHF.

This clonotype was recorded at least ten times. This chain connects TRBV20-1 to TRBJ1-4; a possible D gene is TRBD1 (6 bases). Per the germline V gene, CDR1 is DFQATT and CDR2 is SNEGSKA (reference sequence). V was clipped by 2 bases and J by 4 bases, with 14 bases between them. The CDR3 spans 15 residues. CDR3 region: CSARFPGQLNEKLFF. The DNA of the CDR3 is TGCAGTGCTAGATTTCCGGGACAACTTAATGAAAAACTGTTTTTT.

The chain combines TRBV7-2 with TRBJ2-1; the match to TRBD2 covers 9 bases. V was pared by 3 bases and J by 9 bases, with 15 bases of the junction left unmatched. The length of the CDR3 is 17 residues. CDR1 and CDR2 (germline): SGHTA, FQGNSA. CDR3 residues: CASSLGLAGAVRGEQFF. CDR3 DNA: TGTGCCAGCAGCTTGGGACTAGCTGGGGCAGTGCGGGGTGAGCAGTTCTTC. The full variable domain, its missing parts supplied by reference TRBV7-2 and TRBJ2-1, is GAGVSQSPSNKVTEKGKDVELRCDPISGHTALYWYRQSLGQGLEFLIYFQGNSAPDKSGLPSDRFSAERTGGSVSTLTIQRTQQEDSAVYLCASSLGLAGAVRGEQFFGPGTRLTVL.

This clonotype has ten or more counts. The V call is TRBV11-2, the J call TRBJ2-3; 10 nucleotides match TRBD2. CDR1 and CDR2 from the germline V gene are SGHAT and FQNNGV. The junction had 16 bases not matched to a gene; V was cut back by 4 bases and J by 6 bases. This CDR3 contains 18 residues. For the CDR3, the DNA is TGTGCCAGCAGCTCCTCCCGGGTAGCGGGAGGAGTAAGGGATACGCAGTATTTT. It encodes CASSSSRVAGGVRDTQYF.

In its sample, this clonotype was seen many times. This rearrangement joins TRBV18 to TRBJ1-6; tentative D call: TRBD1 (6 bases). The ends were cut back, 5 bases at V and 5 bases at J, with 10 bases in the middle. This CDR3 is built from 14 residues. Germline lookup yields CDR1 KGHSH and CDR2 LQKENI. CDR3 bases: TGTGCCAGCTCAACCCGGGACAATAATTCACCCCTCCACTTT. Translation: CASSTRDNNSPLHF.

A note on this clonotype: This may arise from a read error, as a much more abundant clone is one base away. The chain recombines TRBV28 with TRBJ1-5; D uncertain. With 5 bases removed from V and 3 bases from J, the gap between germline ends came to 14 bases. Per germline, CDR1 MDHEN and CDR2 SYDVKM. CDR3 length equals 15 residues. CDR3 loop: CASSGGKRYNQPQHF. The CDR3 nucleotides read TGTGCCAGCAGTGGCGGGAAGAGGTACAATCAGCCCCAGCATTTT. The whole variable domain, remainder taken from reference TRBV28 and TRBJ1-5, is DVKVTQSSRYLVKRTGEKVFLECVQDMDHENMFWYRQDPGLGLRLIYFSYDVKMKEKGDIPEGYSVSREKKERFSLILESASTNQTSMYLCASSGGKRYNQPQHFGDGTRLSIL.

This clonotype showed up many times. The chain carries TRBV7-2 and TRBJ2-2, with 7 nucleotides matching TRBD1. J lost 1 base, V lost 5 bases, and 7 bases had no gene match. Germline lookup yields CDR1 SGHTA and CDR2 FQGNSA. This CDR3 has 16 amino acids. The DNA for the CDR3 is TGTGCCAGCAGCCCCATGACAGGGATGAACACCGGGGAGCTGTTTTTT. Translating it yields CASSPMTGMNTGELFF.

This clonotype was found many times. The V gene is TRBV5-8, the J gene TRBJ2-1; maybe TRBD1 (6 bases). CDR1 and CDR2 from the germline V gene are SGHTS and YDEGEE. V was clipped by 0 bases and J by 8 bases, with 12 bases between them. The CDR3 length is 14 residues. The CDR3 DNA reads TGTGCCAGCAGCTTGGGCAACAGGGACGATGAGCAGTTCTTC. Translating gives CASSLGNRDDEQFF.

Many counts were recorded for this clonotype. V usage is TRBV30 and J usage is TRBJ1-6, with 8 bases fitting TRBD1. In germline, CDR1 is GTSNPN, CDR2 SVGIG (reference sequence). Germline trimming cut 1 base from V and 9 bases from J; bases unmatched to any gene: 5. The CDR3 has 14 amino acids. DNA for the CDR3: TGTGCCTGGAGTGGGGGACAGGCGGGTTCACCCCTCCACTTT. Translating gives CAWSGGQAGSPLHF.

The chain combines TRBV14 with TRBJ2-2; 7 bases align to TRBD2. V lost 0 bases to trimming and J lost 5 bases; unmatched junction nucleotides: 9. This CDR3 spans 17 amino acids. Germline V gives CDR1 SGHDN, CDR2 FVKESK. CDR3 in amino acids: CASSQDPWEGGTGELFF. Here the CDR3 DNA reads TGTGCCAGCAGCCAAGACCCCTGGGAGGGAGGAACCGGGGAGCTGTTTTTT.

The V and J genes are TRBV2 and TRBJ2-3, with D possibly being TRBD1 (6 bases). The CDR3 consists of 15 residues. V was cut by 6 bases and J by 2 bases, with 15 bases left in between. The germline V gene has CDR1 SNHLY and CDR2 FYNNEI. The CDR3 is CASRLRDIYTDTQYF. The CDR3 DNA is TGTGCCAGCAGGCTCCGGGACATTTACACAGATACGCAGTATTTT.

This clonotype was seen many times. V and J are TRBV28 and TRBJ2-7; D is uncertain. The germline gives CDR1 MDHEN, CDR2 SYDVKM. This CDR3 has 14 residues. With 6 bases removed from V and 0 bases from J, the gap between germline ends came to 12 bases. CDR3 residues: CASRRTVLSYEQYF. The CDR3 coding sequence is TGTGCCAGCAGACGGACGGTTCTCTCCTACGAGCAGTACTTC.

This clonotype was seen only a few times. V gene TRBV29-1 combines with J gene TRBJ1-3; 7 nucleotides match TRBD1. The V gene end was trimmed by 6 bases and the J gene end by 0 bases; junction bases not matched to a gene: 5. The V gene's germline CDR1 is SQVTM and CDR2 ANQGSEA. This CDR3 is 14 amino acids long. The chain's CDR3 is CSVSGGSSGNTIYF. For the CDR3, the DNA is TGCAGCGTGTCAGGGGGGAGCTCTGGAAACACCATATATTTT.

This clonotype was seen only a few times. The J gene is TRBJ1-5, the V gene TRBV5-6, with D unresolved. The CDR3 is 13 amino acids. The germline V and J ends were trimmed by 1 base and 5 bases, with 7 bases remaining between them. The germline CDR1 and CDR2 sequences are SGHDT and YYEEEE. As DNA, the CDR3 is TGTGCCAGCAGCTTGCGGGCAGATCAGCCCCAGCATTTT. This encodes CASSLRADQPQHF. The full variable domain, in which reference TRBV5-6 and TRBJ1-5 provide the parts outside the CDR3, is DAGVTQSPTHLIKTRGQQVTLRCSPKSGHDTVSWYQQALGQGPQFIFQYYEEEERQRGNFPDRFSGHQFPNYSSELNVNALLLGDSALYLCASSLRADQPQHFGDGTRLSIL.